This T cell receptor (beta chain) was sequenced in a study of early T cells in non-severe SARS-CoV-2 infection. Study-wide context: Sequencing used unsorted whole-blood bulk RNA, so chains lack pairing.

The V gene lost 0 bases and the J gene lost 5 bases, with 8 bases spanning the gap. CDR1 is SGDLS and CDR2 is YYNGEE in the germline V gene. The CDR3 runs to 13 residues. TCRdb recomputed calls from the 5' RACE reads with MiXCR, one row per CDR3 protein. The data show some 91,000 distinct CDR3 sequences, 8% to 13% seen once. The chain combines TRBV9 with TRBJ1-2; tentatively, D is TRBD1 (5 bases). The TCR was taken from an adult who was a healthcare worker with PCR-confirmed SARS-CoV-2 infection or an uninfected control (not recorded which). The sample in question was whole blood, obtained at baseline. CDR3 sequence: CASSVATGYGYTF. DNA of the CDR3: TGTGCCAGCAGCGTAGCAACAGGATATGGCTACACCTTC.